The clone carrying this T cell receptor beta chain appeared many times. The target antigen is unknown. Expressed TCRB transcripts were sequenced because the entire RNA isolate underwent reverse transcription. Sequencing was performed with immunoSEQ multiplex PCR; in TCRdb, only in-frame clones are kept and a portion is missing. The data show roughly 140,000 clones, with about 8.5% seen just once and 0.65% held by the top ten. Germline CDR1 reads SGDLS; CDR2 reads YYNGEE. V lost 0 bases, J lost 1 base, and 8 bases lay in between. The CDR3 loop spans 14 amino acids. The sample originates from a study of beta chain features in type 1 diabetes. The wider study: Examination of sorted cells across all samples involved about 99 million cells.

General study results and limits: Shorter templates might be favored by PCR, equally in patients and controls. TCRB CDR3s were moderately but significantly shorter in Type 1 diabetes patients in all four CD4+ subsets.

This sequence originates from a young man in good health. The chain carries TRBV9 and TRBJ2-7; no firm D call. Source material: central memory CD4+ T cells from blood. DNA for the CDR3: TGTGCCAGCAGCGTAGACGCTAATTCCTACGAGCAGTACTTC. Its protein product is CASSVDANSYEQYF.